This passage covers 11 T cell receptor beta chains from one sample sequenced in a study of T cell responses to AZD1222 COVID-19 vaccine. The repertoire was sequenced with immunoSEQ multiplex PCR; TCRdb's copy has only in-frame clones and lacks some. The profile covers about 99,000 clones, with 70% to 90% appearing a single time and approximately 3% taken by the ten largest. Here the sequenced sample was peripheral blood, taken on day 0 of AZD1222 vaccination. These receptors all stem from an adult in good health.

This sequence joins TRBV29-1 and TRBJ2-1; D unclear. Looked up from germline, CDR1 is SQVTM and CDR2 is ANQGSEA. The CDR3 runs 13 residues. Trimming shortened V by 7 bases and J by 4 bases, and 14 bases separated the two germline ends. CDR3 sequence: CSESDGPYNEQFF. CDR3 DNA sequence: TGCAGCGAGTCGGACGGACCGTACAATGAGCAGTTCTTC.

The chain links TRBV2 to TRBJ1-4, with D unresolved. The germline CDR1 and CDR2 sequences are SNHLY and FYNNEI. The CDR3 is 12 amino acids. In DNA, the CDR3 is TGTGGCGTGTCGGGGAGGAAAGGAAAACTGTTTTTT. Its protein product is CGVSGRKGKLFF.

The chain joins TRBV11-2 to TRBJ2-3, with 7 bases fitting TRBD2. Trimming at V came to 5 bases and at J to 0 bases, leaving 5 bases not matched to a gene. CDR3 length: 15 amino acids. Germline CDR1 SGHAT, CDR2 FQNNGV. The CDR3 loop reads CASSTTSASTDTQYF. For the CDR3, the DNA is TGTGCCAGCAGCACCACTAGCGCTAGCACAGATACGCAGTATTTT.

This clone has more than one count but fewer than ten. The chain has TRBV9 and TRBJ2-4; 14 positions match TRBD2. J was trimmed by 3 bases and V by 4 bases; bases with no gene match: 3. Per germline, CDR1 SGDLS and CDR2 YYNGEE. There are 16 residues in the CDR3. CDR3 sequence: CASSSGLAGVKNIQYF. In DNA, the CDR3 is TGTGCCAGCAGCTCGGGACTAGCGGGAGTCAAAAACATTCAGTACTTC.

Concerning this clone itself: Relative to the germline gene, one junction end is altered; a read error may explain this. V and J are TRBV5-1 and TRBJ2-3; D remains unclear. CDR3 length: 12 residues. Germline V gene sequence: CDR1 SGHRS, CDR2 YFSETQ. This chain's CDR3 is CASSLGLDTQYF. The CDR3 region has the DNA TGTGCCAGCAGCTTGGGTCTAGATACGCAGTATTTT.

The chain is built from TRBV4-2 and TRBJ2-2, with 13 bases lining up with TRBD2. The CDR3 runs 18 residues. Germline V gene lookup returns CDR1 LGHNA and CDR2 YNFKEQ. The V and J ends lost 2 bases and 9 bases, in that order; junction bases with no gene match: 12. The CDR3 spells CASSQFPLRLAGGRELFF. CDR3 coding DNA: TGTGCCAGCAGCCAATTTCCATTGAGACTAGCGGGGGGCCGGGAGCTGTTTTTT.

The genes are TRBV7-2 and TRBJ2-3, with TRBD2 matching over 10 bases. Germline assignment: CDR1 SGHTA and CDR2 FQGNSA. V gave up 0 bases and J gave up 8 bases; unmatched junction bases: 8. The length of the CDR3 is 16 residues. The CDR3 here is CASSLAPTSGQLTQYF. CDR3 bases: TGTGCCAGCAGCTTAGCCCCGACTAGCGGGCAGCTTACGCAGTATTTT.

In nucleotides, the CDR3 is TGTGCCAGCAGTGACCCTGGTGGCTACACCTTC. Translation: CASSDPGGYTF. The chain links TRBV2 to TRBJ1-2; D is undetermined. V was clipped by 3 bases and J by 7 bases, with 6 bases between them. Germline V gene sequence: CDR1 SNHLY, CDR2 FYNNEI. The CDR3 totals 11 residues.

The sample holds one count of this clone. The V and J genes are TRBV7-2 and TRBJ1-2, with 7 bases matching TRBD1. The J segment lost 7 bases and the V segment lost 5 bases, leaving 4 bases of the junction unmatched. CDR1 is SGHTA, CDR2 FQGNSA, per germline. The CDR3 totals 12 residues. The CDR3 sequence: CASSPTGVGYTF. The CDR3 DNA reads as TGTGCCAGCAGCCCCACAGGGGTTGGCTACACCTTC. The full variable domain, completed using reference TRBV7-2 and TRBJ1-2, is GAGVSQSPSNKVTEKGKDVELRCDPISGHTALYWYRQSLGQGLEFLIYFQGNSAPDKSGLPSDRFSAERTGGSVSTLTIQRTQQEDSAVYLCASSPTGVGYTFGSGTRLTVV.

The chain couples TRBV3-1 (or the pseudogene TRBV3-2) to TRBJ1-5; D may be TRBD1 (6 bases). Trimming shortened V by 4 bases and J by 6 bases, and 13 bases separated the two germline ends. The CDR3 runs to 14 residues. Germline lookup yields CDR1 LGHDT and CDR2 YNNKEL (reference sequence). The CDR3 loop is CASSRGGGAQPQHF. CDR3 sequence (DNA): TGTGCCAGCAGCCGGGGGGGCGGGGCTCAGCCCCAGCATTTT.

The chain links TRBV11-3 to TRBJ2-3; 7 nucleotides line up with TRBD1. CDR1 and CDR2 from the germline V gene are SGHNT and YENEEA. The CDR3 is made up of 15 amino acids. J lost 2 bases, V lost 5 bases, and 7 bases had no gene match. The CDR3 DNA sequence: TGTGCCAGCAGCAGTACCGGGACAGACACAGATACGCAGTATTTT. Translated: CASSSTGTDTDTQYF.